This paragraph reports one T cell receptor (beta chain). The germline gene is not matched at one end of the junction; a read error may be the cause. These data belong to a study of tumor-infiltrating lymphocytes in oesophageal squamous cell carcinoma. TCRdb independently ran MiXCR on the PCR reads; one entry per CDR3 protein. The repertoire holds 15,000 to 20,000 distinct CDR3 sequences, with 40% to 55% as singletons. CDR1 and CDR2 (germline): WSHSY, SAAADI. The CDR3 is 8 amino acids. The rearrangement links TRBV10-2 to TRBJ2-1; D call uncertain. This TCR was sampled from a male donor with esophageal squamous cell carcinoma. The sample comprised esophageal tumor tissue. The CDR3 nucleotides read TGCGCCAGCAGTGAGTCGACTTTC. Amino acids: CASSESTF.